The present T cell receptor beta chain was sequenced within a study of Graves' ophthalmopathy and Graves' hyperthyroidism. Overall study context: Blood was drawn at initial diagnosis, before any treatment.

Ten or more counts support this clonotype. Hyperthyroidism is called stable when no ophthalmopathy develops within 18 months of follow-up. Amplification targeted the TCR beta CDR3 regions, with RNA transcripts as the source material. Amplification began with first-round RT-PCR using HTBI primers, then second-round multiplex PCR was performed. TCRdb independently ran MiXCR on the multiplex PCR reads; one entry per CDR3 protein. Of a few hundred thousand distinct CDR3 sequences listed, approximately 18% are singletons. The CDR3 covers 14 residues. Trimming cost V 2 bases and J 3 bases, with 14 bases left between them. CDR1 is DFQATT, CDR2 SNEGSKA, per germline (reference sequence).

Specimen: peripheral blood. The chain has TRBV20-1 and TRBJ2-7, with D perhaps TRBD1 (6 bases). The receptor comes from an adult woman with stable Graves' hyperthyroidism. The CDR3 nucleotides are TGCAGTGCTAGATCGACGGGACACCGCTACGAGCAGTACTTC. Translated, it gives CSARSTGHRYEQYF.